The entry that follows covers one TCR beta chain sequence. Its antigen remains unknown. The CDR3 extends over 16 amino acids. V was pared by 2 bases and J by 3 bases, with 13 bases between. The germline CDR1 and CDR2 sequences are KGHDR and SFDVKD. The data derive from a study of T cell responses to AZD1222 COVID-19 vaccine. Study results and caveats: Seropositive at baseline were only 5 to 7 AZD1222 recipients. It should be noted that donors were predominantly white British and more often female, and clonal diversity was possibly underestimated.

Using immunoSEQ multiplex PCR, the repertoire was profiled, and TCRdb retains in-frame clones only, with some absent. The sample yields roughly 180,000 clones, about 91% seen once. The study pooled second doses at about 4 or about 12 weeks. The input for sequencing was peripheral blood, taken 28 days after the second AZD1222 dose. The clonotype originates from an adult who received the AZD1222 COVID-19 vaccine. V usage is TRBV24-1 and J usage is TRBJ2-1; D not resolved. CDR3 DNA: TGTGCCACCAGTGATTCGGGCCCGGGTATCTACAATGAGCAGTTCTTC. It specifies CATSDSGPGIYNEQFF.